This T cell receptor (beta chain) was captured in a study of TIL therapy for anti-PD-1-resistant metastatic lung cancer. Across the study: Tumors were harvested before any PD-1/PD-L1 blockade. Tumors had a median PD-L1 proportion score of around 6.4%. Half of patients were current or former smokers.

This was the immunoSEQ v3 assay. Profiling relied on immunoSEQ multiplex PCR, and the TCRdb table lists in-frame clones only, not all of them. The data show about 52,000 clones, around three quarters seen once. Time point reported: pre-treatment sample, taken before nivolumab and TIL therapy. This clone was found a few times. Its target is not known. Study conclusions and caveats: The baseline peripheral repertoire was partially replaced by infused TIL clonotypes that later decayed.

The receptor comes from a woman between 25 and 80 years old with non-small cell lung cancer. The sequencing here drew on blood, taken at baseline.

CDR3 region: CAISPGLAGRNEQFF. CDR3 sequence (DNA): TGTGCCATCAGTCCAGGACTAGCGGGAAGAAATGAGCAGTTCTTC. The chain combines TRBV10-3 with TRBJ2-1; 12 nucleotides align to TRBD2. V gave up 5 bases and J gave up 7 bases; unmatched junction bases: 6. Looked up from germline, CDR1 is ENHRY and CDR2 is SYGVKD. This CDR3 has 15 residues.